This TCR beta chain is from a study of blood T cell repertoires in COVID-19. The V segment lost 0 bases and the J segment 4 bases; nucleotides outside the gene matches: 2. Germline V gives CDR1 SGHRS, CDR2 YFSETQ. This CDR3 has 14 amino acids. Profiled with immunoSEQ multiplex PCR; TCRdb holds only in-frame clones, not every one. The data show roughly 330,000 clones, over 75% seen once. The rearrangement uses TRBV5-1 and TRBJ2-7; 9 bases match TRBD1. The sequencing input was PBMCs or T cells enriched from blood (not recorded which). The TCR originated in a man aged 25-45 years who had recovered from COVID-19. The CDR3: CASSLGQGEYEQYF. The CDR3 nucleotides are TGCGCCAGCAGCTTGGGACAGGGGGAATACGAGCAGTACTTC.